The rows below give T cell receptor beta chains drawn from one sample of a study of Ad26.COV2.S vaccination and SARS-CoV-2 variants. Data came from immunoSEQ multiplex PCR; TCRdb stores just in-frame clones and leaves some out. The sample lists over 400,000 clones, roughly 89% seen once, with over 2.5% in the top ten. Sample: peripheral blood, taken in a trial of Ad26.COV2.S vaccine versus placebo. These receptor sequences come from a person aged 18-60 years who received the Ad26.COV2.S COVID-19 vaccine or a placebo. Each CDR3 is given with its conserved first and last residue. The D gene is left open where the match is weak. Rows may omit the clone size; those that give it use once, few, many or a size class.

clone size: once
D gene: NA
V gene: TRBV4-2
J gene: TRBJ1-1
CDR3 protein: CASSQDRGVENTEAFF
CDR3 DNA: TGTGCCAGCAGCCAAGATAGAGGAGTAGAGAACACTGAAGCTTTCTTT

clone size: NA
D gene: NA
V gene: TRBV27
J gene: TRBJ2-3
CDR3 protein: CASSLLSTDTQYF
CDR3 DNA: TGTGCCAGCAGTTTATTGAGCACAGATACGCAGTATTTT

clone size: NA
D gene: TRBD1
V gene: TRBV28
J gene: TRBJ2-5
CDR3 protein: CASSTRTGGVGETQYF
CDR3 DNA: TGTGCCAGCAGCACCCGGACAGGGGGGGTTGGAGAGACCCAGTACTTC

clone size: NA
D gene: TRBD1
V gene: TRBV18
J gene: TRBJ2-2
CDR3 protein: CASSPGQGPGELFF
CDR3 DNA: TGTGCCAGCTCACCGGGACAGGGGCCCGGGGAGCTGTTTTTT

clone size: NA
D gene: NA
V gene: TRBV28
J gene: TRBJ1-5
CDR3 protein: CASTPAGFLRPQHF
CDR3 DNA: TGTGCCAGCACTCCCGCCGGGTTTCTTCGGCCCCAGCATTTT

clone size: NA
D gene: NA
V gene: TRBV3-1/TRBV3-2
J gene: TRBJ1-2
CDR3 protein: CASSQPLHTDGYTF
CDR3 DNA: TGTGCCAGCAGCCAACCCTTACATACAGACGGCTACACCTTC

clone size: NA
D gene: TRBD1
V gene: TRBV18
J gene: TRBJ2-1
CDR3 protein: CASSATGGSYNEQFF
CDR3 DNA: TGTGCCAGCTCAGCCACAGGGGGCTCCTACAATGAGCAGTTCTTC

clone size: once
D gene: NA
V gene: TRBV11-2
J gene: TRBJ2-5
CDR3 protein: CASSSLRATQYF
CDR3 DNA: TGTGCCAGCAGCTCCTTACGGGCGACCCAGTACTTC

clone size: NA
D gene: NA
V gene: TRBV30
J gene: TRBJ1-2
CDR3 protein: CAWRGSVDGYTF
CDR3 DNA: TGTGCCTGGAGGGGGTCAGTGGACGGCTACACCTTC

clone size: NA
D gene: TRBD2
V gene: TRBV2
J gene: TRBJ2-5
CDR3 protein: CASSPGLADKETQYF
CDR3 DNA: TGTGCCAGCAGTCCCGGACTAGCGGATAAAGAGACCCAGTACTTC

clone size: NA
D gene: TRBD1
V gene: TRBV7-2
J gene: TRBJ2-2
CDR3 protein: CASSFGQGRGTGELFF
CDR3 DNA: TGTGCCAGCAGCTTCGGACAGGGGAGAGGAACCGGGGAGCTGTTTTTT

clone size: once
D gene: NA
V gene: TRBV19
J gene: TRBJ1-5
CDR3 protein: CASSNDEEPQHF
CDR3 DNA: TGTGCCAGTAGTAACGACGAGGAGCCCCAGCATTTT

clone size: once
D gene: NA
V gene: TRBV13
J gene: TRBJ1-1
CDR3 protein: CASSRSQKMNTEAFF
CDR3 DNA: TGTGCCAGCAGCCGGAGTCAAAAAATGAACACTGAAGCTTTCTTT

clone size: once
D gene: TRBD1
V gene: TRBV4-3
J gene: TRBJ1-2
CDR3 protein: CASSLGTGVGYGYTF
CDR3 DNA: TGCGCCAGCAGCCTCGGGACAGGGGTGGGGTATGGCTACACCTTC

clone size: NA
D gene: NA
V gene: TRBV2
J gene: TRBJ1-1
CDR3 protein: CASTRDVNTEAFF
CDR3 DNA: TGTGCCAGCACCAGGGATGTGAACACTGAAGCTTTCTTT

clone size: once
D gene: NA
V gene: TRBV28
J gene: TRBJ1-1
CDR3 protein: CASSSSQRAFF
CDR3 DNA: TGTGCCAGCAGCTCTTCACAGAGGGCTTTCTTT

clone size: NA
D gene: NA
V gene: TRBV9
J gene: TRBJ2-7
CDR3 protein: CASSSSRGTAYEQYF
CDR3 DNA: TGTGCCAGCAGCTCGTCCCGGGGGACAGCCTACGAGCAGTACTTC

clone size: NA
D gene: TRBD2
V gene: TRBV6-6
J gene: TRBJ2-3
CDR3 protein: CASSYRAGPSTDTQYF
CDR3 DNA: TGTGCCAGCAGTTACAGAGCGGGGCCTAGCACAGATACGCAGTATTTT

clone size: NA
D gene: TRBD2
V gene: TRBV15
J gene: TRBJ2-2
CDR3 protein: CATSRDKASGRSGELFF
CDR3 DNA: TGTGCCACCAGCAGAGATAAGGCTAGCGGGAGGTCCGGGGAGCTGTTTTTT

clone size: NA
D gene: NA
V gene: TRBV7-9
J gene: TRBJ2-1
CDR3 protein: CASSEPPASSYNEQFF
CDR3 DNA: TGTGCCAGCAGCGAACCGCCGGCCTCCTCCTACAATGAGCAGTTCTTC

clone size: NA
D gene: NA
V gene: TRBV5-1
J gene: TRBJ2-3
CDR3 protein: CASSLRGRTDTQYF
CDR3 DNA: TGCGCCAGCAGCTTGCGGGGGCGCACAGATACGCAGTATTTT

clone size: NA
D gene: NA
V gene: TRBV6-5
J gene: TRBJ1-2
CDR3 protein: CATSASSAGVYTF
CDR3 DNA: TGTGCCACCTCCGCCTCAAGCGCGGGGGTTTATACCTTC

clone size: NA
D gene: NA
V gene: TRBV4-3
J gene: TRBJ2-3
CDR3 protein: CASSQGATGGAYTQYF
CDR3 DNA: TGCGCCAGCAGCCAAGGCGCAACGGGGGGCGCCTATACGCAGTATTTT

clone size: NA
D gene: NA
V gene: TRBV6-5
J gene: TRBJ1-1
CDR3 protein: CASSYFPDGGTTEAFF
CDR3 DNA: TGTGCCAGCAGTTACTTCCCCGACGGTGGGACCACTGAAGCTTTCTTT

clone size: once
D gene: TRBD2
V gene: TRBV5-5
J gene: TRBJ2-3
CDR3 protein: CASSLSGGETDTQYF
CDR3 DNA: TGTGCCAGCAGCCTGAGCGGGGGGGAGACAGATACGCAGTATTTT

clone size: NA
D gene: NA
V gene: TRBV5-1
J gene: TRBJ2-1
CDR3 protein: CASRTDPSSYNEQFF
CDR3 DNA: TGCGCCAGCAGGACGGATCCAAGCTCCTACAATGAGCAGTTCTTC

clone size: NA
D gene: NA
V gene: TRBV4-3
J gene: TRBJ2-5
CDR3 protein: CASSLGPAETQYF
CDR3 DNA: TGCGCCAGCAGCCTAGGACCGGCGGAGACCCAGTACTTC

clone size: NA
D gene: NA
V gene: TRBV5-8
J gene: TRBJ1-2
CDR3 protein: CASSLAADWGLGGYTF
CDR3 DNA: TGTGCCAGCAGCTTGGCGGCGGACTGGGGCCTTGGTGGCTACACCTTC

clone size: NA
D gene: NA
V gene: TRBV7-8
J gene: TRBJ2-7
CDR3 protein: CASSLGAAIVYEQYF
CDR3 DNA: TGTGCCAGCAGCTTAGGTGCGGCGATTGTATACGAGCAGTACTTC

clone size: NA
D gene: NA
V gene: TRBV4-1
J gene: TRBJ2-7
CDR3 protein: CASSLTWGPYEQYF
CDR3 DNA: TGCGCCAGCAGCCTCACTTGGGGGCCCTACGAGCAGTACTTC

clone size: few
D gene: NA
V gene: TRBV5-5
J gene: TRBJ2-3
CDR3 protein: CASSSQWTAFTDTQYF
CDR3 DNA: TGTGCCAGCAGCTCCCAGTGGACAGCGTTCACAGATACGCAGTATTTT

clone size: NA
D gene: TRBD2
V gene: TRBV27
J gene: TRBJ2-1
CDR3 protein: CASSWGTSGDNEQFF
CDR3 DNA: TGTGCCAGCAGTTGGGGGACTAGCGGCGACAATGAGCAGTTCTTC

clone size: NA
D gene: NA
V gene: TRBV28
J gene: TRBJ1-4
CDR3 protein: CAKEGVGQGNEKLFF
CDR3 DNA: TGTGCCAAAGAGGGGGTAGGGCAGGGGAATGAAAAACTGTTTTTT

clone size: NA
D gene: NA
V gene: TRBV19
J gene: TRBJ1-1
CDR3 protein: CASRRRGTAEAFF
CDR3 DNA: TGTGCCAGTAGGCGTCGCGGGACCGCTGAAGCTTTCTTT

clone size: NA
D gene: NA
V gene: TRBV13
J gene: TRBJ1-3
CDR3 protein: CASSLRRGTIYF
CDR3 DNA: TGTGCCAGCAGCTTAAGACGGGGCACCATATATTTT

clone size: few
D gene: NA
V gene: TRBV19
J gene: TRBJ1-5
CDR3 protein: CASNAQGLSNQPQHF
CDR3 DNA: TGTGCCAGTAACGCGCAGGGCCTTAGCAATCAGCCCCAGCATTTT

clone size: NA
D gene: NA
V gene: TRBV19
J gene: TRBJ1-2
CDR3 protein: CASSIRATRGYTF
CDR3 DNA: TGTGCCAGTAGTATCAGGGCCACTCGGGGCTACACCTTC

clone size: NA
D gene: NA
V gene: TRBV3-1/TRBV3-2
J gene: TRBJ2-3
CDR3 protein: CASRLTGYTQYF
CDR3 DNA: TGTGCCAGCAGGTTAACAGGCTATACGCAGTATTTT

clone size: NA
D gene: TRBD1
V gene: TRBV7-8
J gene: TRBJ2-6
CDR3 protein: CASSLRDRPISGANVLTF
CDR3 DNA: TGTGCCAGCAGCCTACGGGACAGGCCAATCTCTGGGGCCAACGTCCTGACTTTC

clone size: NA
D gene: NA
V gene: TRBV5-1
J gene: TRBJ2-1
CDR3 protein: CASSLSPPGNEQFF
CDR3 DNA: TGCGCCAGCAGCTTGTCCCCCCCGGGGAATGAGCAGTTCTTC

clone size: NA
D gene: TRBD1
V gene: TRBV28
J gene: TRBJ2-3
CDR3 protein: CASSWTQGDTQYF
CDR3 DNA: TGTGCCAGCAGTTGGACACAGGGGGATACGCAGTATTTT

clone size: NA
D gene: NA
V gene: TRBV10-3
J gene: TRBJ1-4
CDR3 protein: CAISDRVDDEKLFF
CDR3 DNA: TGTGCCATCAGTGACCGCGTTGACGATGAAAAACTGTTTTTT

clone size: NA
D gene: TRBD1
V gene: TRBV6-1
J gene: TRBJ1-1
CDR3 protein: CASSEGAEGAEAFF
CDR3 DNA: TGTGCCAGCAGTGAAGGGGCGGAGGGGGCAGAAGCTTTCTTT

clone size: NA
D gene: TRBD1
V gene: TRBV24-1
J gene: TRBJ2-5
CDR3 protein: CATSEGGTGRETQYF
CDR3 DNA: TGTGCCACCAGTGAAGGAGGGACAGGACGAGAGACCCAGTACTTC

clone size: NA
D gene: NA
V gene: TRBV5-4
J gene: TRBJ2-3
CDR3 protein: CASSLVAGSSTDTQYF
CDR3 DNA: TGTGCCAGCAGCTTGGTCGCCGGGTCTAGCACAGATACGCAGTATTTT

clone size: NA
D gene: NA
V gene: TRBV7-2
J gene: TRBJ2-7
CDR3 protein: CASSLGDPSSYEQYF
CDR3 DNA: TGTGCCAGCAGCTTAGGGGACCCGAGCTCCTACGAGCAGTACTTC

clone size: NA
D gene: NA
V gene: TRBV2
J gene: TRBJ2-2
CDR3 protein: CASSPTGPGELFF
CDR3 DNA: TGTGCCAGCAGTCCCACAGGGCCCGGGGAGCTGTTTTTT

clone size: NA
D gene: NA
V gene: TRBV10-3
J gene: TRBJ2-1
CDR3 protein: CAISEVPTNEQFF
CDR3 DNA: TGTGCCATCAGTGAGGTTCCGACGAATGAGCAGTTCTTC

clone size: NA
D gene: NA
V gene: TRBV27
J gene: TRBJ1-6
CDR3 protein: CASTSANSPLHF
CDR3 DNA: TGTGCCAGCACCTCGGCTAATTCACCCCTCCACTTT

clone size: NA
D gene: TRBD1
V gene: TRBV6-5
J gene: TRBJ1-1
CDR3 protein: CASSYRRGQGSAEAFF
CDR3 DNA: TGTGCCAGCAGTTATAGGCGGGGACAGGGAAGTGCTGAAGCTTTCTTT

clone size: NA
D gene: NA
V gene: TRBV24-1
J gene: TRBJ2-7
CDR3 protein: CATSDLYEQYF
CDR3 DNA: TGTGCCACCAGTGACCTATACGAGCAGTACTTC

clone size: NA
D gene: NA
V gene: TRBV5-1
J gene: TRBJ2-6
CDR3 protein: CASSLALGRANVLTF
CDR3 DNA: TGCGCCAGCAGCTTGGCCCTGGGTAGGGCCAACGTCCTGACTTTC

clone size: NA
D gene: NA
V gene: TRBV10-3
J gene: TRBJ1-1
CDR3 protein: CAISPGAGSYTEAFF
CDR3 DNA: TGTGCCATCAGCCCGGGGGCAGGGAGTTACACTGAAGCTTTCTTT

clone size: NA
D gene: NA
V gene: TRBV6-2/TRBV6-3
J gene: TRBJ1-5
CDR3 protein: CASSYVVSQFTGTQPQHF
CDR3 DNA: TGTGCCAGCAGTTACGTGGTATCTCAGTTTACAGGGACTCAGCCCCAGCATTTT

clone size: NA
D gene: TRBD1
V gene: TRBV6-5
J gene: TRBJ1-2
CDR3 protein: CASSSTGVYGYTF
CDR3 DNA: TGTGCCAGCAGCTCGACAGGGGTCTATGGCTACACCTTC

clone size: NA
D gene: NA
V gene: TRBV4-1
J gene: TRBJ1-5
CDR3 protein: CASSRVGDRRGSQHF
CDR3 DNA: TGCGCCAGCAGCCGTGTCGGCGACAGGAGAGGGTCCCAGCATTTT